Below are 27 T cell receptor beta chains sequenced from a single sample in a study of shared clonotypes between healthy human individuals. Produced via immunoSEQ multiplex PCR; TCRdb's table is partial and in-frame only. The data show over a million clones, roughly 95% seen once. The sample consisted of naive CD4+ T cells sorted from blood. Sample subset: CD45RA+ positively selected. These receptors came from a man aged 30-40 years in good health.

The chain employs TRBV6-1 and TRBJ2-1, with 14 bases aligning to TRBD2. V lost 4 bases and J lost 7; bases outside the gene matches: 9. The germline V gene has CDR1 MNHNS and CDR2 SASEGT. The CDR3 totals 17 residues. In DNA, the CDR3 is TGTGCCAGCAGTGGGAGAGCCGGGACTAGCGGGAGTAATGAGCAGTTCTTC. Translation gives CASSGRAGTSGSNEQFF.

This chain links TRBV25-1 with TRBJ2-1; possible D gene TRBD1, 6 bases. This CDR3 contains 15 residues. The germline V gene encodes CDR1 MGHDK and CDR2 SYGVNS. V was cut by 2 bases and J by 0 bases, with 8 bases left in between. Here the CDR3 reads CASSEGQSSYNEQFF. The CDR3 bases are TGTGCCAGCAGTGAAGGACAGAGCTCCTACAATGAGCAGTTCTTC.

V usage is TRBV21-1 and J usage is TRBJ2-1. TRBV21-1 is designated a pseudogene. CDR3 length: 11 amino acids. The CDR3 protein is CASTPAQSPFF. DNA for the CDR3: TGTGCCAGCACCCCGGCCCAGTCGCCGTTCTTC.

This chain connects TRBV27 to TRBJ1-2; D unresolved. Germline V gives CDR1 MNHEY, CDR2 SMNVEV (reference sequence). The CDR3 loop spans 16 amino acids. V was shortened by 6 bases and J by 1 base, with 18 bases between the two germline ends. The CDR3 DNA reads TGTGCCAGCAGCCGGGATCCCAAGTACGATAACTATGGCTACACCTTC. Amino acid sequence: CASSRDPKYDNYGYTF.

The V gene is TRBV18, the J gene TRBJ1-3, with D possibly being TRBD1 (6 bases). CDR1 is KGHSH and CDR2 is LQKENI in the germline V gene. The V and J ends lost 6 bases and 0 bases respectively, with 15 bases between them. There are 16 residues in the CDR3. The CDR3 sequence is CASSKSTGASGNTIYF. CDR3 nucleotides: TGTGCCAGCTCTAAATCGACAGGCGCCTCTGGAAACACCATATATTTT.

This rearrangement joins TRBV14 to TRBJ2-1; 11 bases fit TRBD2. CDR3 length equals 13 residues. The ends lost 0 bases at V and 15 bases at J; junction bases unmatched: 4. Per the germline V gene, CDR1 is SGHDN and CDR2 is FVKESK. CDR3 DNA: TGTGCCAGCAGCCAAGATCTTGGGACTAGCGGGTTCTTC. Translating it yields CASSQDLGTSGFF.

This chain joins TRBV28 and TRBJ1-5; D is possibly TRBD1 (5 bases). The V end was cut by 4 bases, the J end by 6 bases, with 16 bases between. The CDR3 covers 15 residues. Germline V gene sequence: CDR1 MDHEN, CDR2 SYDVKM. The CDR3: CASSWVGGPVQPQHF. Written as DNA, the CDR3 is TGTGCCAGCAGTTGGGTTGGGGGACCGGTTCAGCCCCAGCATTTT.

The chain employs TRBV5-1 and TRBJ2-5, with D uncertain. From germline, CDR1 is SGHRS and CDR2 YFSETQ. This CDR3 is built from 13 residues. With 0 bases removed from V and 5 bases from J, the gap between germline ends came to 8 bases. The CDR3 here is CASSLGLFETQYF. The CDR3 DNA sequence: TGCGCCAGCAGCTTGGGACTTTTTGAGACCCAGTACTTC.

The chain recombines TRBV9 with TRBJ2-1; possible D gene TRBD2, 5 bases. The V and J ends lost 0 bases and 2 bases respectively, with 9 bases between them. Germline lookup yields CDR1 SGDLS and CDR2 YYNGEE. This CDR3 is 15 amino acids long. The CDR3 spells CASSVERAAYNEQFF. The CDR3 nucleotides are TGTGCCAGCAGCGTAGAGAGGGCAGCCTACAATGAGCAGTTCTTC.

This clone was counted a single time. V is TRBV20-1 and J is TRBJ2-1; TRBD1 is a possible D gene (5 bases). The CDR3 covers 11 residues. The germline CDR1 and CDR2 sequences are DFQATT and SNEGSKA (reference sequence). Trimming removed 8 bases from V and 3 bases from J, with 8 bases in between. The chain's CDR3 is CSSDNYNEQFF. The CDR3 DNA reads TGCAGTTCGGACAACTACAATGAGCAGTTCTTC.

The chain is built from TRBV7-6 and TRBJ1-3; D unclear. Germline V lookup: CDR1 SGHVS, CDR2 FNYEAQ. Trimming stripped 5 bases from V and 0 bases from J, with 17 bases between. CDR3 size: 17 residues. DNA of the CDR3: TGTGCCAGCAGCGTCCTTTCGGCGGCGAGCTCTGGAAACACCATATATTTT. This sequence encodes CASSVLSAASSGNTIYF. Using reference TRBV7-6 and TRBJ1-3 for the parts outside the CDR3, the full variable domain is GAGVSQSPRYKVTKRGQDVALRCDPISGHVSLYWYRQALGQGPEFLTYFNYEAQQDKSGLPNDRFSAERPEGSISTLTIQRTEQRDSAMYRCASSVLSAASSGNTIYFGEGSWLTVV.

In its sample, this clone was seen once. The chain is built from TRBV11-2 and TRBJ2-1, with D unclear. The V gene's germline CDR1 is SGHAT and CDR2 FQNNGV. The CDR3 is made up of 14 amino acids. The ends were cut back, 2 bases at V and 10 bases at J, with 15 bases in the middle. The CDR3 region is CASSLIGSVGEQFF. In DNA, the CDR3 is TGTGCCAGCAGCTTAATAGGATCGGTCGGCGAGCAGTTCTTC. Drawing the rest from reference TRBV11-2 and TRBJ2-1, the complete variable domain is EAGVAQSPRYKIIEKRQSVAFWCNPISGHATLYWYQQILGQGPKLLIQFQNNGVVDDSQLPKDRFSAERLKGVDSTLKIQPAKLEDSAVYLCASSLIGSVGEQFFGPGTRLTVL.

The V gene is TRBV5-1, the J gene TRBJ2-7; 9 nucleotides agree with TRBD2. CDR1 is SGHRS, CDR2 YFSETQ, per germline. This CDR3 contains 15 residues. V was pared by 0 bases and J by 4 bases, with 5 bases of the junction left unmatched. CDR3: CASSLVVAGEYEQYF. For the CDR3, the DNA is TGCGCCAGCAGCTTGGTAGTAGCGGGAGAATACGAGCAGTACTTC. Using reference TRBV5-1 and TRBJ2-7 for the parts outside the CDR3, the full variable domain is KAGVTQTPRYLIKTRGQQVTLSCSPISGHRSVSWYQQTPGQGLQFLFEYFSETQRNKGNFPGRFSGRQFSNSRSEMNVSTLELGDSALYLCASSLVVAGEYEQYFGPGTRLTVT.

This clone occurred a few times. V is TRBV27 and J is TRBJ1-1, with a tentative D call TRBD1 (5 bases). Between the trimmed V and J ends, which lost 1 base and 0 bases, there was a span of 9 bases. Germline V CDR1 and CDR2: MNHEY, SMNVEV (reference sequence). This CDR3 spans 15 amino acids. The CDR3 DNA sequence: TGTGCCAGCAGTTTATTGGGGGTGATGAACACTGAAGCTTTCTTT. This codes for CASSLLGVMNTEAFF.

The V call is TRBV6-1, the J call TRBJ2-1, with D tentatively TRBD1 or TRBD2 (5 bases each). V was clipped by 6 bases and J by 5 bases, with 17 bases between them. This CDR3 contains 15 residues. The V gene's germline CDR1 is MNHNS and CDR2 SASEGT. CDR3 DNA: TGTGCCAGCAGGGTCCAGGGAGAGCTCAACAATGAGCAGTTCTTC. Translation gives CASRVQGELNNEQFF.

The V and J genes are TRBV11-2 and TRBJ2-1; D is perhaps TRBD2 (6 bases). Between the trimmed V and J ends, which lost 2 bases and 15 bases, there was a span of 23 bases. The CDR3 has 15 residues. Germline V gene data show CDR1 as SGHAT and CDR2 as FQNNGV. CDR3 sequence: CASSLSSRGRDPPFF. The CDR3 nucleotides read TGTGCCAGCAGCTTAAGCTCAAGAGGGCGGGATCCCCCGTTCTTC.

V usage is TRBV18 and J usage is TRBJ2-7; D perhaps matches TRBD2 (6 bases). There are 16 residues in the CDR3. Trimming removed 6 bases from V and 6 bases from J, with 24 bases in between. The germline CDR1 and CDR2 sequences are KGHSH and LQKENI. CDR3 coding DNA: TGTGCCAGCTCCCCGGGACGAGGCGGGATGTATATCGAGCAGTACTTC. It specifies CASSPGRGGMYIEQYF.

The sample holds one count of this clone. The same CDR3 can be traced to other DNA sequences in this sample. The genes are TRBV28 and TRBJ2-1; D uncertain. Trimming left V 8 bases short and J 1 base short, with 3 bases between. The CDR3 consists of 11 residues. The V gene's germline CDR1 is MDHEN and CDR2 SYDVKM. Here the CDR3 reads CASLSYNEQFF. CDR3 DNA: TGTGCCAGCCTTTCCTACAATGAGCAGTTCTTC.

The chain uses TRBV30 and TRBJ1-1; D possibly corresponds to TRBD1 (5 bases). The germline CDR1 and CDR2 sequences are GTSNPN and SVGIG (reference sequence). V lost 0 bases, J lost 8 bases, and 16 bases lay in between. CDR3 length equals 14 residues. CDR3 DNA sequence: TGTGCCTGGAGTGTCGGGGGAGTGGGTTCCGAAGCTTTCTTT. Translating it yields CAWSVGGVGSEAFF. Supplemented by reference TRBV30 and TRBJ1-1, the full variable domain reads SQTIHQWPATLVQPVGSPLSLECTVEGTSNPNLYWYRQAAGRGLQLLFYSVGIGQISSEVPQNLSASRPQDRQFILSSKKLLLSDSGFYLCAWSVGGVGSEAFFGQGTRLTVV.

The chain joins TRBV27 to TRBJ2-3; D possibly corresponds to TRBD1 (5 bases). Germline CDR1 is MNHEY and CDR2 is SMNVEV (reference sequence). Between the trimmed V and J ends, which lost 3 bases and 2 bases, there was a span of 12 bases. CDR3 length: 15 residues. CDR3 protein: CASSLTESFTDTQYF. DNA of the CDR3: TGTGCCAGCAGTTTGACAGAATCCTTCACAGATACGCAGTATTTT.

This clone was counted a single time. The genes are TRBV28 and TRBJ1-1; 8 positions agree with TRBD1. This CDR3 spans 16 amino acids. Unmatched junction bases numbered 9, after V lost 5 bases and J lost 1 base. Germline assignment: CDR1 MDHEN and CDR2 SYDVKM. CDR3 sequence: CASSTSGGAPNTEAFF. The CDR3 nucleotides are TGTGCCAGCAGTACCTCAGGGGGCGCCCCGAACACTGAAGCTTTCTTT.

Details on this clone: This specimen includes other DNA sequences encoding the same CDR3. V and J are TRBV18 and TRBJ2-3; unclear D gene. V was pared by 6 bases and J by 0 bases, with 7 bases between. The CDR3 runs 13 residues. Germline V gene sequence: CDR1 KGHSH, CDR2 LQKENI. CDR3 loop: CASSPDSTDTQYF. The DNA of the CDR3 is TGTGCCAGCTCGCCCGACAGCACAGATACGCAGTATTTT. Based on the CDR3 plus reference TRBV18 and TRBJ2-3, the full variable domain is NAGVMQNPRHLVRRRGQEARLRCSPMKGHSHVYWYRQLPEEGLKFMVYLQKENIIDESGMPKERFSAEFPKEGPSILRIQQVVRGDSAAYFCASSPDSTDTQYFGPGTRLTVL.

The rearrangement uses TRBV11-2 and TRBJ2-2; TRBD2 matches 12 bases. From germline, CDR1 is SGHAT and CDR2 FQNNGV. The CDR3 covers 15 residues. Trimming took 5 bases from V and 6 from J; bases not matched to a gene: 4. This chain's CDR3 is CASSTPSGRAGELFF. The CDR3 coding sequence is TGTGCCAGCAGCACACCTAGCGGGAGGGCCGGGGAGCTGTTTTTT.

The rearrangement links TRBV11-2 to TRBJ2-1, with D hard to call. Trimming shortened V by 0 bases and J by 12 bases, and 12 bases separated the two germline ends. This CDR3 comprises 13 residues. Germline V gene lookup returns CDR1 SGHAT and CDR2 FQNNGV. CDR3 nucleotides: TGTGCCAGCAGCTTAGATATCCCCGTTGTGCAGTTCTTC. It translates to CASSLDIPVVQFF.

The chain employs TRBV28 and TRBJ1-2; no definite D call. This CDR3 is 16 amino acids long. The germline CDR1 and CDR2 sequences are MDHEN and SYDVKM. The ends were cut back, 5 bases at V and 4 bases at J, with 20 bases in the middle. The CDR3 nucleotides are TGTGCCAGCAGTCCCAATGGTGAGGGAAGGCCCTATGGCTACACCTTC. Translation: CASSPNGEGRPYGYTF.

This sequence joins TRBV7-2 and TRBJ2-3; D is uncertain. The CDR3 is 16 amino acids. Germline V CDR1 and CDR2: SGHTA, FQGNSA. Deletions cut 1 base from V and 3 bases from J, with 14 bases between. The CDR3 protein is CASSLVGGTLTDTQYF. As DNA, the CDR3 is TGTGCCAGCAGCTTAGTGGGTGGCACGTTGACAGATACGCAGTATTTT.

The CDR3 reads CASSKRVREKAGELFF. In nucleotides, the CDR3 is TGTGCCAGCAGCAAGCGGGTGCGGGAGAAGGCCGGGGAGCTGTTTTTT. This chain links TRBV27 with TRBJ2-2; 7 positions agree with TRBD2. This CDR3 is built from 16 residues. In germline, CDR1 is MNHEY, CDR2 SMNVEV (reference sequence). The J segment lost 6 bases and the V segment lost 6 bases, leaving 13 bases of the junction unmatched.